These T cell receptor beta chains were read from a single sample in a study of cytomegalovirus exposure and HLA in healthy donors. Produced via immunoSEQ multiplex PCR; TCRdb's table is partial and in-frame only. The sample lists approximately 160,000 clones, roughly 86% occurring once. Sequences were obtained from PBMCs. These TCRs come from a young woman in good health and CMV-seropositive. CDR3s include the opening cysteine and the closing phenylalanine or tryptophan. The D gene is left open where the match is weak. Some rows have no size entry. The others give once, few or many, or a class for an expanded clone.

.	.	TRBV7-9	16	TRBJ1-5	CASSAGTPYSNQPQHF	TGTGCCAGCAGCGCCGGGACACCCTATAGCAATCAGCCCCAGCATTTT
once	.	TRBV28	13	TRBJ1-5	CASRQYNNQPQHF	TGTGCCAGCAGACAGTACAACAATCAGCCCCAGCATTTT
.	.	TRBV2	13	TRBJ1-5	CASSGQSNQPQHF	TGTGCCAGCAGTGGACAGAGCAATCAGCCCCAGCATTTT
.	.	TRBV11-3	13	TRBJ2-5	CASERGSGETQYF	TGTGCCAGCGAGAGGGGGAGCGGTGAGACCCAGTACTTC
.	.	TRBV19	15	TRBJ1-3	CASSVLQISGNTIYF	TGTGCCAGTAGTGTATTGCAGATCTCTGGAAACACCATATATTTT
.	TRBD2	TRBV11-1	14	TRBJ2-5	CASSSGLVVETQYF	TGTGCCAGCAGCTCAGGACTAGTAGTAGAGACCCAGTACTTC
.	.	TRBV30	15	TRBJ2-7	CAWSTNWSGSYEQYF	TGTGCCTGGAGTACTAACTGGAGTGGGTCCTACGAGCAGTACTTC
.	.	TRBV9	13	TRBJ1-1	CASSIISNTEAFF	TGTGCCAGCAGTATAATCTCGAACACTGAAGCTTTCTTT
.	TRBD1	TRBV19	15	TRBJ2-7	CASRKVQGASVEQYF	TGTGCCAGTAGAAAGGTACAGGGGGCTTCGGTTGAGCAGTACTTC
.	TRBD1	TRBV28	14	TRBJ1-2	CASSSGQGVYGYTF	TGTGCCAGCAGTTCGGGACAGGGAGTCTATGGCTACACCTTC
.	.	TRBV6-1	15	TRBJ1-4	CASSEEGLRGEKLFF	TGTGCCAGCAGTGAAGAGGGACTTAGGGGTGAAAAACTGTTTTTT
few	TRBD1	TRBV28	13	TRBJ1-2	CASSFGTAYGYTF	TGTGCCAGCAGTTTCGGGACAGCCTATGGCTACACCTTC
.	TRBD2	TRBV7-2	15	TRBJ2-3	CASSPGTSKADTQYF	TGTGCCAGCAGCCCCGGGACTAGTAAAGCGGATACGCAGTATTTT
once	.	TRBV28	12	TRBJ2-1	CASSRTGHEQFF	TGTGCCAGCAGCCGAACAGGGCATGAGCAGTTCTTC
.	TRBD1	TRBV2	12	TRBJ2-3	CASSETGKKQYF	TGTGCCAGCAGTGAGACAGGGAAGAAGCAGTATTTT
few	TRBD2	TRBV14	16	TRBJ2-5	CASSPKAGLYQETQYF	TGTGCCAGCAGCCCAAAAGCGGGACTGTACCAAGAGACCCAGTACTTC
.	.	TRBV11-2	11	TRBJ2-7	CASSSLGRWYF	TGTGCCAGCAGCTCCCTGGGGAGATGGTACTTC
few	.	TRBV2	13	TRBJ1-1	CASIRQTNTEAFF	TGTGCCAGCATTCGACAGACTAACACTGAAGCTTTCTTT
once	TRBD2	TRBV4-2	17	TRBJ2-1	CASSLYSGTSGGDEQFF	TGTGCCAGCAGCCTTTACTCTGGGACTAGCGGGGGGGATGAGCAGTTCTTC
.	TRBD1	TRBV11-3	14	TRBJ2-7	CASSEGRGSYEQYF	TGTGCCAGCAGCGAGGGCAGGGGGTCCTACGAGCAGTACTTC
.	.	TRBV11-3	15	TRBJ2-3	CASSLGQGRADTQYF	TGTGCCAGCAGCTTAGGGCAGGGTCGGGCAGATACGCAGTATTTT
.	.	TRBV6-5	11	TRBJ1-4	CASTANEKLFF	TGTGCCAGCACAGCTAATGAAAAACTGTTTTTT
.	TRBD1	TRBV5-1	17	TRBJ2-7	CASSLVGQGAYDHEQYF	TGCGCCAGCAGCTTGGTGGGACAGGGGGCATATGACCACGAGCAGTACTTC
.	TRBD1	TRBV28	16	TRBJ2-5	CASSPTRGTGEETQYF	TGTGCCAGCAGTCCGACTAGGGGGACAGGGGAAGAGACCCAGTACTTC
.	TRBD2	TRBV7-9	15	TRBJ2-3	CASSSPSGSTDTQYF	TGTGCCAGCAGCTCCCCTAGCGGTAGCACAGATACGCAGTATTTT
.	TRBD1	TRBV2	14	TRBJ1-2	CASRSGTANYGYTF	TGTGCCAGCAGGTCCGGGACAGCGAACTATGGCTACACCTTC
once	.	TRBV4-3	14	TRBJ1-2	CASSRAGSVYGYTF	TGCGCCAGCAGCCGAGCGGGTTCGGTCTATGGCTACACCTTC
.	TRBD1	TRBV27	15	TRBJ1-5	CASRKLGQGIQPQHF	TGTGCCAGCCGTAAGCTCGGACAGGGGATTCAGCCCCAGCATTTT